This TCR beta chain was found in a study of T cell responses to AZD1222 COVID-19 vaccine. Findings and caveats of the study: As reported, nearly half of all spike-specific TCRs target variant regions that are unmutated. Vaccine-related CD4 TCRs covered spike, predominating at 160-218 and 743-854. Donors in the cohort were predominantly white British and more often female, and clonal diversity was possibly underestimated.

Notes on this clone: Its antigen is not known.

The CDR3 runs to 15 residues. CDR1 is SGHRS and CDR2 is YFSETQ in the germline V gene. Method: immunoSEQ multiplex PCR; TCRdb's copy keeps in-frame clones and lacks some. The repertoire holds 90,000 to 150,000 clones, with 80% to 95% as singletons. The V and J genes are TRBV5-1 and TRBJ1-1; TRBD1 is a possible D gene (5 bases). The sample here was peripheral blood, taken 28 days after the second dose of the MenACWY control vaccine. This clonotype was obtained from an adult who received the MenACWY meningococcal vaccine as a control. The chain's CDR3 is CPPSDAGGLNTEAFF. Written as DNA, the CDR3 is TGCCCCCCCAGCGACGCGGGGGGGTTGAACACTGAAGCTTTCTTT. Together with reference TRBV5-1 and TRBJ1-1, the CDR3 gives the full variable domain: KAGVTQTPRYLIKTRGQQVTLSCSPISGHRSVSWYQQTPGQGLQFLFEYFSETQRNKGNFPGRFSGRQFSNSRSEMNVSTLELGDSALYLCPPSDAGGLNTEAFFGQGTRLTVV.